These T cell receptor beta chains were read from a single sample in a study of regulatory dendritic cells for organ transplantation. Only in-frame clones appear in the TCRdb table, and some are missing; sequencing was by immunoSEQ multiplex PCR. This sample carries under 50,000 clones, under 95% of them seen once, and the ten largest clones take about 0.11%. Sequencing was performed on naive CD8+ T cells from blood. All receptors derive from a human donor in good health. CDR3s include the opening cysteine and the closing phenylalanine or tryptophan. D genes are given only for firm matches. For some rows the clone size is stated as once, few or many, or as a class when expanded; others skip it.

DNA	CDR3	V	size	D	J
TGTGCCAGCAGCTCCCTTGTGGGGGCTGGTTCGCCCCTCCACTTT	CASSSLVGAGSPLHF	TRBV9	-	-	TRBJ1-6
TGTGCCAGCAGCCAAGATAGGGGACAGGGAGCATCACCCCTCCACTTT	CASSQDRGQGASPLHF	TRBV4-2	-	TRBD1	TRBJ1-6
TGTGCCAGCAGAGGAGGTCTCTTGGACGGAGCCTACGAGCAGTACTTC	CASRGGLLDGAYEQYF	TRBV28	-	-	TRBJ2-7
TGTGCCAGCAGCCCGGGGGGACTAGGCGAGACCCAGTACTTC	CASSPGGLGETQYF	TRBV9	once	TRBD2	TRBJ2-5
TGTGCCAGCACCAAGACTAGCGGGGAGCTAGAGACCCAGTACTTC	CASTKTSGELETQYF	TRBV7-9	-	TRBD2	TRBJ2-5
TGTGCCAGCAGAACATACCCCGGGACCAGAGGATTCGATGAGCAGTTCTTC	CASRTYPGTRGFDEQFF	TRBV27	-	-	TRBJ2-1
TGTGCCAGTAGTATGGTCCCGATTGGGGGTCAAATCGGCGCTTTCTTT	CASSMVPIGGQIGAFF	TRBV19	-	-	TRBJ1-1
TGTGCCAGCAGCCTCTCGGCCAGCTCCTACGAGCAGTACTTC	CASSLSASSYEQYF	TRBV6-5	-	-	TRBJ2-7
TGTGCCAGCAGCCAGGGCAGCACAGATACGCAGTATTTT	CASSQGSTDTQYF	TRBV11-3	-	-	TRBJ2-3
TGTGCCAGCAGCTTGTTTGTCAGCAACAACCAAGAGACCCAGTACTTC	CASSLFVSNNQETQYF	TRBV5-8	once	-	TRBJ2-5
TGTGCCAGCAGCGCCGCCGAGGGCCCTGAAGCTTTCTTT	CASSAAEGPEAFF	TRBV7-9	-	-	TRBJ1-1
TGTGCCAGCAGTGGAATTCTAGCGGGACCATCCTACGAGCAGTACTTC	CASSGILAGPSYEQYF	TRBV6-1	-	TRBD2	TRBJ2-7
TGTGCCAGCAGCTTGGTTTGGGACAGGGAGGCAGATACGCAGTATTTT	CASSLVWDREADTQYF	TRBV5-6	-	TRBD1	TRBJ2-3
TGTGCCAGCAGCCAAGGCTACTTCGGGGCTAACACCGGGGAGCTGTTTTTT	CASSQGYFGANTGELFF	TRBV14	-	-	TRBJ2-2
TGTGCTAGTGGGACGGGCTACGAGCAGTACTTC	CASGTGYEQYF	TRBV12-5	-	-	TRBJ2-7
TGTGCCAGCAGGGGGGGACTAGCCTACGAGCAGTACTTC	CASRGGLAYEQYF	TRBV27	-	TRBD2	TRBJ2-7
TGTGCCAGCAGTTTTAGGGTGCGGGAGGGTAGGACAGATACGCAGTATTTT	CASSFRVREGRTDTQYF	TRBV28	-	TRBD2	TRBJ2-3
TGTGCCAGCAGTACGACAAGGAGGGCTGGAAACACCATATATTTT	CASSTTRRAGNTIYF	TRBV9	once	-	TRBJ1-3
TGTGCCAGCCGGAGAACAGATACGCAGTATTTT	CASRRTDTQYF	TRBV27	-	-	TRBJ2-3
TGTGCCAGCCGCAGAGTCCTGACAGATTACAATGAGCAGTTCTTC	CASRRVLTDYNEQFF	TRBV2	-	-	TRBJ2-1
TGTGCCAGCAGCTCGATGCAGGGTGAGAACACTGAAGCTTTCTTT	CASSSMQGENTEAFF	TRBV7-6	few	-	TRBJ1-1
TGTGCCACCAGTAGCGGACAGGGCAGACATGAGCAGTTCTTC	CATSSGQGRHEQFF	TRBV15	-	TRBD1	TRBJ2-1
TGTGCCAGAAGCTTTTTCCCCCCTAGACAGGGGGGGCCGAGCTCCTACAATGAGCAGTTCTTC	CARSFFPPRQGGPSSYNEQFF	TRBV5-3	-	TRBD1	TRBJ2-1
TGTGCCTCCAAACCTACGGACAGCAATCAGCCCCAGCATTTT	CASKPTDSNQPQHF	TRBV25-1	-	-	TRBJ1-5
TGTGCCAGCAGCCCGTCCACAGGGGAGGATGGCTACACCTTC	CASSPSTGEDGYTF	TRBV13	-	TRBD1	TRBJ1-2
TGTGCCAGCAGCTCCCATCTACCACAGGGAAGGTACGAGCAGTACTTC	CASSSHLPQGRYEQYF	TRBV7-9	-	-	TRBJ2-7
TGTGCCAGCAGCTTGGGGACTAGCGGGGGGAATGAGCAGTTCTTC	CASSLGTSGGNEQFF	TRBV7-3	-	TRBD2	TRBJ2-1
TGCAGCGTTGGTGTTTTAACAGGGAAGCACATTCAGTACTTC	CSVGVLTGKHIQYF	TRBV29-1	-	-	TRBJ2-4
TGTGCCAGCAGCTTAGAGTTTAGCGGGAGGCTGTACAATGAGCAGTTCTTC	CASSLEFSGRLYNEQFF	TRBV7-8	-	TRBD2	TRBJ2-1
TGTGCCAGCAGCGTAGAGGGTTGGACAGGGCTGAACACTGAAGCTTTCTTT	CASSVEGWTGLNTEAFF	TRBV9	-	TRBD1	TRBJ1-1
TGCAGCGTGTACGGACGGGATCCATATTCCGGGGAGCTGTTTTTT	CSVYGRDPYSGELFF	TRBV29-1	-	-	TRBJ2-2
TGTGCCAGCAGTTGGGGGTCGGGCTACGAGCAGTACTTC	CASSWGSGYEQYF	TRBV28	-	-	TRBJ2-7
TGTGCCAGCAGCTCGGTTGTCTACGAGCAGTACTTC	CASSSVVYEQYF	TRBV13	-	-	TRBJ2-7
TGTGCCACCGTCGAGGGACTAAACACTGAAGCTTTCTTT	CATVEGLNTEAFF	TRBV7-2	-	-	TRBJ1-1
TGTGCCAGCAGTGAGGGCTACCAAGAGACCCAGTACTTC	CASSEGYQETQYF	TRBV6-1	-	-	TRBJ2-5
TGCGCCAGCAGCCCCGGACAGGGGGCCTTCAATGAGCAGTTCTTC	CASSPGQGAFNEQFF	TRBV4-3	-	TRBD1	TRBJ2-1
TGTGCCAGCAGTGAATTAGGGCTGGACACCGGGGAGCTGTTTTTT	CASSELGLDTGELFF	TRBV6-1	-	-	TRBJ2-2
TGTGCCAGCAGGGAGGCAGGATTCGCCTACGAGCAGTACTTC	CASREAGFAYEQYF	TRBV11-1	-	-	TRBJ2-7
TGTGCCTCCCGGGACGGGGAGCTGTTTTTT	CASRDGELFF	TRBV19	-	-	TRBJ2-2
TGTGCCAGCAGCGTATCCGACGGACGTCCAAATGAGCAGTTCTTC	CASSVSDGRPNEQFF	TRBV9	-	-	TRBJ2-1
TGTGCCAGCATCGGGGGCGATACGCAGTATTTT	CASIGGDTQYF	TRBV2	-	-	TRBJ2-3
TGTGCCAGCAGTTACTTTCAGGGGGCAGGGGATGAGCAGTTCTTC	CASSYFQGAGDEQFF	TRBV6-5	-	TRBD1	TRBJ2-1
TGTGCCTGGAGCGATTATAGGGAGAACACTGAAGCTTTCTTT	CAWSDYRENTEAFF	TRBV30	-	-	TRBJ1-1
TGTGCCAGCACCCCGGGGAGTCCTGAAGCTTTCTTT	CASTPGSPEAFF	TRBV2	-	-	TRBJ1-1
TGTGCCAGCAGCTCCCCAGGAGCGGGAATCACAGATACGCAGTATTTT	CASSSPGAGITDTQYF	TRBV9	-	TRBD2	TRBJ2-3
TGTGCCAGCAGCTTAGTCGGGACTACCTCCTACGAGCAGTACTTC	CASSLVGTTSYEQYF	TRBV7-8	-	TRBD2	TRBJ2-7
TGTGCCAGCAGCTCCCAGGTAGCGGGAGGAGCAGATACGCAGTATTTT	CASSSQVAGGADTQYF	TRBV9	-	TRBD2	TRBJ2-3
TGTGCCAGCAGCGGGCAGCCGACCTACGAGCAGTACTTC	CASSGQPTYEQYF	TRBV13	once	-	TRBJ2-7
TGTGCCAGCAGCCCCCTTGATGCTAACTATGGCTACACCTTC	CASSPLDANYGYTF	TRBV9	-	-	TRBJ1-2
TGTGCCAGCAGGGGGGTGGACTACGAGCAGTACTTC	CASRGVDYEQYF	TRBV2	-	-	TRBJ2-7
TGTGCCAGCAGCCCCCGAGGTAGCGTTACCTACGAGCAGTACTTC	CASSPRGSVTYEQYF	TRBV9	-	-	TRBJ2-7
TGTGCCAGCAGTTTTAGATTATGGGACACTGAAGCTTTCTTT	CASSFRLWDTEAFF	TRBV28	-	-	TRBJ1-1
TGTGCCAGCTCACCGACAGGAGCTGGAAACACCATATATTTT	CASSPTGAGNTIYF	TRBV18	-	-	TRBJ1-3
TGTGCCAGCAGCCCCGCAGGGAACGAAAACATTCAGTACTTC	CASSPAGNENIQYF	TRBV7-9	-	-	TRBJ2-4